The subject of this entry is one T cell receptor beta chain. Its antigen is as yet unknown. This entry is derived from a study of shared clonotypes between healthy human individuals. Overall study context: The study used three CD4 naive, three CD4 memory, two CD8 naive and one CD8 memory plate per donor. Overall study findings and caveats: Several donors showed sharing of about 4.6% of naive CD4 clonotypes.

Germline-derived CDR1 and CDR2 are SGHRS and YFSETQ. The CDR3 has 14 amino acids. The V end lost 5 bases, the J end lost 1 base, and 9 bases lay between the germline ends. CD45RO-negative cells were positively selected for CCR7, leaving out terminally differentiated effector memory CD45RA+ cells. None of the donors, who were healthy HIV-negative adults, had recently had acute infections or vaccinations. Every one of the donors was a Caucasian adult that lived in Nashville, Tennessee. The repertoire was sequenced with immunoSEQ multiplex PCR; TCRdb's copy has only in-frame clones and lacks some. The sample contains about 2,200,000 clones, just over 90% of which appear only once.

This sequence originates from a man younger than 35 in good health. Some clones in this sample may be carry-over from other donors' samples. Sequences were obtained from naive CD8+ T cells from PBMCs. V and J are TRBV5-1 and TRBJ2-2; D unresolved. CDR3 loop: CASRRTRNTGELFF. The CDR3 DNA is TGCGCCAGCAGACGTACACGGAACACCGGGGAGCTGTTTTTT.